The clone carrying this T cell receptor (beta chain) was picked up one time. The antigen remains unidentified. TCRdb's copy holds only in-frame clones and misses some; the assay was immunoSEQ multiplex PCR. In the table there are 2,700 or so clones, over 75% of which are singletons. The V end was cut by 5 bases, the J end by 0 bases, with 12 bases between. Germline V gene data show CDR1 as SGHTA and CDR2 as FQGNSA. The CDR3 totals 15 residues. This entry comes from a study of T cells and copy number aberrations in small-cell lung cancer. Study-wide results and limits: Findings need validation given the study's small sample size.

The sequenced sample was normal tissue next to the tumor. The TCR was taken from a man aged 35-49 years with small cell lung cancer. The J gene is TRBJ2-3, the V gene TRBV7-2, with D tentatively TRBD2 (5 bases). The CDR3 DNA sequence: TGTGCCAGCAGCCGCGACTACCTGAGCACAGATACGCAGTATTTT. Residues: CASSRDYLSTDTQYF.